The entry that follows covers one TCR beta chain sequence. This table comes from immunoSEQ multiplex PCR, and its TCRdb copy is limited to in-frame clones, with some not included. The sample holds around 130,000 clones, 89% seen once. The CDR3 extends over 13 amino acids. V lost 3 bases and J lost 0, with 3 bases in between. The V gene's germline CDR1 is MNHNS and CDR2 SASEGT. This entry is derived from a study of T cell responses to AZD1222 COVID-19 vaccine. The specimen comprised peripheral blood, sampled 28 days after the second AZD1222 dose. This receptor was taken from an adult who received the AZD1222 COVID-19 vaccine. The chain combines TRBV6-1 with TRBJ1-5; no clear D. CDR3 in DNA: TGTGCCAGCAGTGACCGTAGCAATCAGCCCCAGCATTTT. This sequence encodes CASSDRSNQPQHF.